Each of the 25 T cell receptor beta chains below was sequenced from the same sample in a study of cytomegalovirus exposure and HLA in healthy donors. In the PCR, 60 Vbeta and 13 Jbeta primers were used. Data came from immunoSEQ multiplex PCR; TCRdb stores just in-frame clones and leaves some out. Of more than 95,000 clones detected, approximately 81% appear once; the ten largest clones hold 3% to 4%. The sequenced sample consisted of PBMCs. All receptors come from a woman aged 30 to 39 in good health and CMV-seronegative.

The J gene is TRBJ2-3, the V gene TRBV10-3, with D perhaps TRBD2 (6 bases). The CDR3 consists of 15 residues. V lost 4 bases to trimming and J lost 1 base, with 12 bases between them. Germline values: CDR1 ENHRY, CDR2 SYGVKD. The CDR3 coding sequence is TGTGCCATCAGTGTGCGGGATGCGGGCACAGATACGCAGTATTTT. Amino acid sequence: CAISVRDAGTDTQYF.

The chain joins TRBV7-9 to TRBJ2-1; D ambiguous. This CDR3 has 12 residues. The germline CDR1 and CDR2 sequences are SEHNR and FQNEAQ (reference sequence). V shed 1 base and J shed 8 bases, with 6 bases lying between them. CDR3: CASSLVSDEQFF. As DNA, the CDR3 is TGTGCCAGCAGCTTAGTGTCGGATGAGCAGTTCTTC.

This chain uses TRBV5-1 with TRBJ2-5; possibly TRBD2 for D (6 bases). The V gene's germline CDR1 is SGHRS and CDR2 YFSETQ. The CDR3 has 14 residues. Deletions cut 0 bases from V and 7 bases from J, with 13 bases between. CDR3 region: CASSLVGGLWTQYF. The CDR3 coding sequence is TGCGCCAGCAGCTTGGTCGGGGGATTATGGACCCAGTACTTC.

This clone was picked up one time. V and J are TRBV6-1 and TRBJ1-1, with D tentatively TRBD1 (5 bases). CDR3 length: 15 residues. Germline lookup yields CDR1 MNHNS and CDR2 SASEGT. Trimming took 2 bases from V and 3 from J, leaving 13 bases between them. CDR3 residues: CASSEYVRGDTEAFF. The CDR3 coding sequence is TGTGCCAGCAGTGAATATGTCCGGGGGGACACTGAAGCTTTCTTT.

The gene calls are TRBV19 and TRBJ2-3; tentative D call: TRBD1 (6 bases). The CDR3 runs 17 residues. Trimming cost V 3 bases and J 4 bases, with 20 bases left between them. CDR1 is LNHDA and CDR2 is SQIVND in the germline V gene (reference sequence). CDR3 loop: CASSMVMGGRGPDTQYF. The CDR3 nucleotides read TGTGCCAGTAGTATGGTTATGGGCGGCAGGGGACCAGATACGCAGTATTTT. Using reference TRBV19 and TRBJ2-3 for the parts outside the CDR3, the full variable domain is DGGITQSPKYLFRKEGQNVTLSCEQNLNHDAMYWYRQDPGQGLRLIYYSQIVNDFQKGDIAEGYSVSREKKESFPLTVTSAQKNPTAFYLCASSMVMGGRGPDTQYFGPGTRLTVL.

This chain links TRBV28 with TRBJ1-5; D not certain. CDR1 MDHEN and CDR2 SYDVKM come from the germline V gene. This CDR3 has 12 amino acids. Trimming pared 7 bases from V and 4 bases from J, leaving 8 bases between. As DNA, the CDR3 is TGTGCCAGCACAGGAGGGAATCAGCCCCAGCATTTT. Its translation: CASTGGNQPQHF.

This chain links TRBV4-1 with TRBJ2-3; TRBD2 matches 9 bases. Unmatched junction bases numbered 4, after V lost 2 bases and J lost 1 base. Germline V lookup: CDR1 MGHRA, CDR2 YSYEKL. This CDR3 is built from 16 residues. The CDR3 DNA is TGCGCCAGCAGCCAAATTATAGCGGGAGGCACAGATACGCAGTATTTT. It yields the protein CASSQIIAGGTDTQYF.

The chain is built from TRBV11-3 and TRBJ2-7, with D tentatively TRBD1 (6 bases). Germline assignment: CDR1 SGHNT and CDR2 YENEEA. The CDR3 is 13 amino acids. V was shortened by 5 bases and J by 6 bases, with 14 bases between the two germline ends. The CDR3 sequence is CASSIRQGFEQYF. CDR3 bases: TGTGCCAGCAGCATTCGGCAGGGGTTCGAGCAGTACTTC.

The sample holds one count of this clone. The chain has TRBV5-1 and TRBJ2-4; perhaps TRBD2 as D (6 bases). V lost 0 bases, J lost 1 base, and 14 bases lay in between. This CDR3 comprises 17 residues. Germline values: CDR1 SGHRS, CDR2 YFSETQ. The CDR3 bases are TGCGCCAGCAGCTTGGCCCGGCTAAGCGGGGCCAAAAACATTCAGTACTTC. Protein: CASSLARLSGAKNIQYF.

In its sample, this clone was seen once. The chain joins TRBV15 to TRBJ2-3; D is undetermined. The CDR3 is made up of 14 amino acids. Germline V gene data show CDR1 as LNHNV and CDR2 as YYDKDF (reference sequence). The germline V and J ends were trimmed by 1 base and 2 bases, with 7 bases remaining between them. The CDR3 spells CATSRALFTDTQYF. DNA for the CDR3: TGTGCCACCAGCAGAGCCCTTTTCACAGATACGCAGTATTTT. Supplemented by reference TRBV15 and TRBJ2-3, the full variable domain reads DAMVIQNPRYQVTQFGKPVTLSCSQTLNHNVMYWYQQKSSQAPKLLFHYYDKDFNNEADTPDNFQSRRPNTSFCFLDIRSPGLGDTAMYLCATSRALFTDTQYFGPGTRLTVL.

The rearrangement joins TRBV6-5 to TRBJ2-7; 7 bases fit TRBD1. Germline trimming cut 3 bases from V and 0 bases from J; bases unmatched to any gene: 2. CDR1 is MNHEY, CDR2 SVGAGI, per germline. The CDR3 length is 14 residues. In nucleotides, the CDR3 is TGTGCCAGCAGTTATCGGGACAGCTCCTACGAGCAGTACTTC. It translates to CASSYRDSSYEQYF.

CDR3 nucleotides: TGTGCCAGTAAACAAGACAGGATCAATGAAAAACTGTTTTTT. Translation: CASKQDRINEKLFF. The chain employs TRBV28 and TRBJ1-4; weak D call: TRBD1 (6 bases). The CDR3 has 14 amino acids. Germline-derived CDR1 and CDR2 are MDHEN and SYDVKM. V was clipped by 9 bases and J by 5 bases, with 16 bases between them.

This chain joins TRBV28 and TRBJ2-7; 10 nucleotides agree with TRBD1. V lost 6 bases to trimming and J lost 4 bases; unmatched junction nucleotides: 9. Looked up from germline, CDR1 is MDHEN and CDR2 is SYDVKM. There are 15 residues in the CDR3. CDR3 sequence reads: CASSSGQGGEYEQYF. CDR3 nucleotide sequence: TGTGCCAGCAGCTCCGGACAGGGGGGGGAATACGAGCAGTACTTC.

The CDR3: CASSTPTGRQNEQYF. The CDR3 nucleotides are TGTGCCAGCAGCACCCCGACAGGGAGGCAGAACGAGCAGTACTTC. J is TRBJ2-7 and V is TRBV21-1; the table's D call, TRBD1, has no DNA check behind it. TRBV21-1 is a pseudogene locus. This CDR3 contains 15 residues.

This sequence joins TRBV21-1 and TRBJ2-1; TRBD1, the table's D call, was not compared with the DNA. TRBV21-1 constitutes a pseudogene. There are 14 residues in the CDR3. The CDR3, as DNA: TGTGCCAGCAGCAAGGACAGGGGCGACAATGAGCAGTTCTTC. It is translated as CASSKDRGDNEQFF.

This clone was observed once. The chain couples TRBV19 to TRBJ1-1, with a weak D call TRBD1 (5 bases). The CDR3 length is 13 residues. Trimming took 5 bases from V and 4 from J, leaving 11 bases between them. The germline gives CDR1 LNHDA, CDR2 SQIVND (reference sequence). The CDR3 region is CASSPQGGTEAFF. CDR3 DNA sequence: TGTGCCAGTAGTCCTCAGGGAGGCACTGAAGCTTTCTTT.

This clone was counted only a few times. The CDR3 nucleotides are TGCGCCAGCAGCTTGGGTTCTGCGGAGGTGAACACTGAAGCTTTCTTT. Encoded protein: CASSLGSAEVNTEAFF. The chain has TRBV5-1 and TRBJ1-1; no clear D. The CDR3 totals 16 residues. The germline V gene encodes CDR1 SGHRS and CDR2 YFSETQ. V gave up 0 bases and J gave up 0 bases, with 12 bases separating them. Together with reference TRBV5-1 and TRBJ1-1, the CDR3 gives the full variable domain: KAGVTQTPRYLIKTRGQQVTLSCSPISGHRSVSWYQQTPGQGLQFLFEYFSETQRNKGNFPGRFSGRQFSNSRSEMNVSTLELGDSALYLCASSLGSAEVNTEAFFGQGTRLTVV.

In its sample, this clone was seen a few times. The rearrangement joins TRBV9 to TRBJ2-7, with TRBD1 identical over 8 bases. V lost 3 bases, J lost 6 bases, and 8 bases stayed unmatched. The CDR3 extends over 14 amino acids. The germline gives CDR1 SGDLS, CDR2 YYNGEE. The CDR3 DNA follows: TGTGCCAGCAGCGCTACGACAGGGGTAGGCGAGCAGTACTTC. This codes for CASSATTGVGEQYF.

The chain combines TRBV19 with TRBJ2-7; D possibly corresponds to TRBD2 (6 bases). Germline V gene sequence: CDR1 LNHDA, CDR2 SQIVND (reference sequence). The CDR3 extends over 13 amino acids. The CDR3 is CREVDYRSYEQYF. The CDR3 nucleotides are TGTAGGGAGGTAGATTATCGGTCCTACGAGCAGTACTTC.

The CDR3 is CASSPRDRDEQYF. CDR3 DNA sequence: TGTGCCAGCAGCCCCCGGGACAGGGACGAGCAGTACTTC. The chain is built from TRBV11-3 and TRBJ2-7, with 9 bases fitting TRBD1. Looked up from germline, CDR1 is SGHNT and CDR2 is YENEEA. This CDR3 contains 13 residues. Trimming cost V 5 bases and J 5 bases; bases outside gene matches: 4.

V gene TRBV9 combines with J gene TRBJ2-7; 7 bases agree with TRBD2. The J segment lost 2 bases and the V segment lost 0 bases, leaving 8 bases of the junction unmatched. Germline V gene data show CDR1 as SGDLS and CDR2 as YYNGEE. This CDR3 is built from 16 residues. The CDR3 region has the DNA TGTGCCAGCAGCGTAGGGGCTAGCGGAGCGACCTACGAGCAGTACTTC. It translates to CASSVGASGATYEQYF.

In DNA form, the CDR3 reads TGTGCCTGGAGTCGAGGAGCGGGAGGGTTCGATGAGCAGTTCTTC. Amino acids: CAWSRGAGGFDEQFF. The genes are TRBV30 and TRBJ2-1; 10 bases match TRBD2. The V and J ends lost 2 bases and 8 bases, in that order; junction bases with no gene match: 9. The CDR3 is 15 residues long. Per germline, CDR1 GTSNPN and CDR2 SVGIG (reference sequence).

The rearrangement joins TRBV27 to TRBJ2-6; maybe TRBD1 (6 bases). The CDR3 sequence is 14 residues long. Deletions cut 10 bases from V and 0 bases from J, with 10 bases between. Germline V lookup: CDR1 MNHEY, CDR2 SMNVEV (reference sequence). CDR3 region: CATTGFSGANVLTF. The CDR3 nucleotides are TGTGCCACCACAGGGTTCTCTGGGGCCAACGTCCTGACTTTC.

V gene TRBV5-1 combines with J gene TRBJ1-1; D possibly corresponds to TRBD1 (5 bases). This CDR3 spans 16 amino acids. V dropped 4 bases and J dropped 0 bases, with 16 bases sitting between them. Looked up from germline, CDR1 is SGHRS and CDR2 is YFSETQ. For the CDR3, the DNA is TGCGCCAGCAGCGGAACAGGACCATTCTTGAACACTGAAGCTTTCTTT. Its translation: CASSGTGPFLNTEAFF.

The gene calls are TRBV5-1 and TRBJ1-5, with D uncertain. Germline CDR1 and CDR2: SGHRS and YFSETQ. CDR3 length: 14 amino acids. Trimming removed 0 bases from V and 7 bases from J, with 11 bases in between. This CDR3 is CASSLEGGEQPQHF. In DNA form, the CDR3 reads TGCGCCAGCAGCTTGGAGGGTGGGGAGCAGCCCCAGCATTTT.